This T cell receptor beta chain was sequenced in a study of blood T cell repertoires in COVID-19. About the research overall: COVID-19 samples, acute and convalescent, were from the United States, Italy and Spain. PBMCs, B-cell-depleted T cells, or T cells provided the cDNA or gDNA that made up the material.

Germline values: CDR1 LNHDA, CDR2 SQIVND (reference sequence). CDR3 length equals 14 residues. The V and J ends lost 10 bases and 5 bases, in that order; junction bases with no gene match: 10. In the original analysis: Reference gene primer amplification yielded estimated nucleated cell counts. Using immunoSEQ multiplex PCR, the repertoire was profiled, and TCRdb retains in-frame clones only, with some absent. V and J calls and clone size are copied from that table; D and trimming were computed from the DNA. The sample lists some 14,000 clones; 82% were seen once. V gene TRBV19 combines with J gene TRBJ2-5, with 10 bases lining up with TRBD1. What was sequenced was peripheral blood. This receptor was identified in an elderly man with active or convalescent COVID-19. In DNA, the CDR3 is TGTGCCACCAAACCCGGGACAGGGGCCGAGACCCAGTACTTC. Translation: CATKPGTGAETQYF.